Listed below are T cell receptor beta chains from one sample, sequenced in a study of blood T cell repertoires in COVID-19. Profiling relied on immunoSEQ multiplex PCR, and the TCRdb table lists in-frame clones only, not all of them. This repertoire shows approximately 150,000 clones, roughly 91% found once; its top ten account for roughly 18%. Sequenced input: peripheral blood. The receptors shown here come from a man aged 45-65 years with active or convalescent COVID-19. Each CDR3 is given with its conserved first and last residue. Fields, in order: V gene, D gene, J gene, clone size, CDR3 protein, CDR3 DNA. The D gene is left open where the match is weak. Size tells how often a clone was seen (once, few, many) or the class of an expanded clone, and some rows leave it out.

>TRBV7-9|TRBD2|TRBJ2-7|.
CASSHGGLGASEQYF
TGTGCCAGCAGCCACGGGGGACTAGGGGCGAGTGAGCAGTACTTC
>TRBV5-1|TRBD1|TRBJ1-1|.
CASSLQGALGAFF
TGCGCCAGCAGCTTGCAGGGGGCCCTTGGAGCTTTCTTT
>TRBV11-3|TRBD2|TRBJ2-1|.
CASSPGLAGGGSYNEQFF
TGTGCCAGCAGCCCAGGACTAGCGGGGGGCGGATCCTACAATGAGCAGTTCTTC
>TRBV29-1|.|TRBJ1-4|.
CSVSDSTNEKLFF
TGCAGCGTATCCGACAGCACTAATGAAAAACTGTTTTTT
>TRBV21-1|.|TRBJ2-7|.
CASSMVTAGSFYEQYF
TGTGCCAGCAGCATGGTTACAGCGGGAAGTTTCTACGAGCAGTACTTC
>TRBV13|.|TRBJ2-5|.
CASSSPDRDPWETQYF
TGTGCCAGCAGCTCCCCGGACAGAGATCCCTGGGAGACCCAGTACTTC
>TRBV9|.|TRBJ1-1|.
CASSVSVNTEAFF
TGTGCCAGCAGCGTATCAGTGAACACTGAAGCTTTCTTT
>TRBV7-9|.|TRBJ2-7|.
CASSETIIGDSYEQYF
TGTGCCAGCAGCGAAACAATTATAGGGGACTCCTACGAGCAGTACTTC
>TRBV9|.|TRBJ1-4|.
CASSAAGKANEKLFF
TGTGCCAGCAGCGCCGCAGGGAAGGCTAATGAAAAACTGTTTTTT
>TRBV5-1|.|TRBJ1-3|.
CASSLGAEGNTIYF
TGCGCCAGCAGCTTGGGGGCAGAAGGAAACACCATATATTTT
>TRBV7-2|TRBD1|TRBJ1-1|few
CASRFDRGLAEAFF
TGTGCCAGCAGATTTGACAGGGGGCTTGCTGAAGCTTTCTTT
>TRBV6-5|.|TRBJ1-2|.
CASSYRRVGGYTF
TGTGCCAGCAGTTACCGCAGGGTAGGAGGCTACACCTTC
>TRBV25-1|TRBD2|TRBJ2-3|.
CASGPGLAGPFTDTQYF
TGTGCCAGCGGACCGGGACTAGCGGGACCCTTCACAGATACGCAGTATTTT
>TRBV4-1|.|TRBJ2-7|.
CASSQDRGEQYF
TGCGCCAGCAGCCAAGATCGGGGGGAGCAGTACTTC
>TRBV7-2|TRBD2|TRBJ2-5|once
CASSPGTSGQETQYF
TGTGCCAGCAGCCCCGGGACTAGCGGCCAAGAGACCCAGTACTTC
>TRBV9|TRBD1|TRBJ2-2|.
CASTTHRGGVRVTGELFF
TGTGCCAGCACCACACACCGAGGGGGCGTTCGTGTAACCGGGGAGCTGTTTTTT
>TRBV3-1/TRBV3-2|.|TRBJ1-5|.
CASSQTRNQPQHF
TGTGCCAGCAGCCAAACCAGGAATCAGCCCCAGCATTTT
>TRBV5-1|.|TRBJ2-1|.
CASPGARTRGGPHEQFF
TGCGCCAGCCCAGGGGCACGGACTAGGGGGGGGCCCCATGAGCAGTTCTTC
>TRBV27|.|TRBJ2-1|.
CASSPRDGGNNEQFF
TGTGCCAGCAGTCCCCGGGACGGAGGGAACAATGAGCAGTTCTTC
>TRBV28|.|TRBJ2-1|.
CASSDLRQNSYNEQFF
TGTGCCAGCAGTGACCTCAGACAGAACTCTTACAATGAGCAGTTCTTC
>TRBV13|.|TRBJ2-7|few
CASSSRTVTYEQYF
TGTGCCAGCAGCTCACGCACGGTAACGTACGAGCAGTACTTC
>TRBV19|.|TRBJ1-4|.
CASSKGAGRNEKLFF
TGTGCCAGTAGTAAAGGGGCAGGGAGGAATGAAAAACTGTTTTTT
>TRBV18|.|TRBJ2-5|.
CASSLQGRVETQYF
TGTGCCAGCTCACTACAGGGAAGGGTAGAGACCCAGTACTTC
>TRBV6-5|TRBD1|TRBJ1-2|.
CASSYSDRGNGYTF
TGTGCCAGCAGTTACTCTGACAGGGGGAATGGCTACACCTTC
>TRBV7-8|.|TRBJ2-3|.
CASSLELTDTQYF
TGTGCCAGCAGCTTGGAGCTCACAGATACGCAGTATTTT
>TRBV28|TRBD2|TRBJ2-5|once
CASSLESAGGPQTQYF
TGTGCCAGCAGTTTAGAGTCAGCGGGAGGTCCGCAGACCCAGTACTTC
>TRBV4-3|.|TRBJ1-4|.
CASSRAATNEKLFF
TGCGCCAGCAGCCGCGCCGCAACTAATGAAAAACTGTTTTTT
>TRBV4-3|TRBD1|TRBJ2-2|.
CASSQRTGQVSTGELFF
TGCGCCAGCAGCCAGCGGACGGGACAGGTATCCACCGGGGAGCTGTTTTTT
>TRBV9|TRBD1|TRBJ1-3|.
CASTQGNDRGLSGNTIYF
TGTGCCAGCACCCAAGGGAACGACAGGGGACTCTCTGGAAACACCATATATTTT
>TRBV19|TRBD1|TRBJ1-1|.
CASSAYGTGGRGNTEAFF
TGTGCCAGTAGTGCTTACGGGACAGGCGGTAGGGGGAACACTGAAGCTTTCTTT
>TRBV11-2|.|TRBJ2-3|.
CASSPNNADTQYF
TGTGCCAGCAGCCCTAATAACGCAGATACGCAGTATTTT
>TRBV2|TRBD1|TRBJ2-3|.
CAGSGNRGPDTQYF
TGTGCCGGATCCGGGAACAGGGGACCAGATACGCAGTATTTT
>TRBV30|TRBD2|TRBJ2-7|once
CAWSDGWASGTHYEQYF
TGTGCCTGGAGTGATGGATGGGCTAGCGGGACCCACTACGAGCAGTACTTC
>TRBV3-1/TRBV3-2|.|TRBJ2-7|.
CASSEVAGGYEQYF
TGTGCCAGCAGTGAGGTGGCTGGAGGATACGAGCAGTACTTC
>TRBV11-2|.|TRBJ1-1|.
CASSLVVWGGTEAFF
TGTGCCAGCAGCTTAGTAGTGTGGGGAGGAACTGAAGCTTTCTTT
>TRBV5-1|.|TRBJ2-1|.
CASSLASLEQFF
TGCGCCAGCAGCTTGGCGAGCCTAGAGCAGTTCTTC
>TRBV19|TRBD1|TRBJ2-5|.
CASSSGGQETQYF
TGTGCCAGTAGTTCAGGGGGACAAGAGACCCAGTACTTC
>TRBV5-1|.|TRBJ2-1|.
CASSLGHNEQFF
TGCGCCAGCAGTCTGGGGCACAATGAGCAGTTCTTC
>TRBV12-3/TRBV12-4|.|TRBJ2-4|.
CASTSRGNIQYF
TGTGCCAGCACCTCTAGGGGAAACATTCAGTACTTC
>TRBV4-3|.|TRBJ1-3|.
CASSQDLVHSGNTIYF
TGCGCCAGCAGCCAAGATCTGGTACACTCTGGAAACACCATATATTTT
>TRBV20-1|TRBD1|TRBJ2-7|.
CSASVPGQGYGEQYF
TGCAGTGCTAGTGTTCCGGGACAGGGTTATGGCGAGCAGTACTTC
>TRBV12-5|TRBD1|TRBJ1-4|.
CASGLAPGTGSEKLFF
TGTGCTAGTGGTTTGGCCCCCGGGACAGGGAGTGAAAAACTGTTTTTT
>TRBV7-9|.|TRBJ2-2|.
CASSPGTPSGGELFF
TGTGCCAGCAGCCCCGGGACTCCTTCGGGCGGGGAGCTGTTTTTT
>TRBV12-3/TRBV12-4|.|TRBJ2-4|.
CASSLQGNQYF
TGTGCCAGCAGTTTACAGGGTAATCAGTACTTC
>TRBV27|.|TRBJ1-2|.
CASRRQQGYGYTF
TGTGCCAGCCGTAGACAGCAAGGCTATGGCTACACCTTC
>TRBV4-1|.|TRBJ1-2|many
CASSQAVQGLRSGYTF
TGCGCCAGCAGCCAAGCGGTTCAGGGGCTTCGTTCTGGCTACACCTTC
>TRBV11-2|.|TRBJ1-5|.
CASSLVQQGSQHF
TGTGCCAGCAGCTTAGTCCAACAGGGAAGTCAGCATTTT
>TRBV5-4|TRBD1|TRBJ1-6|.
CASSQGQGGSPLHF
TGTGCCAGCAGCCAGGGACAGGGGGGATCACCCCTCCACTTT
>TRBV13|.|TRBJ2-3|.
CASSSFVGDTDTQYF
TGTGCCAGCAGCTCGTTTGTCGGAGACACAGATACGCAGTATTTT
>TRBV30|.|TRBJ2-5|.
CAWIGLETQYF
TGTGCCTGGATAGGACTGGAGACCCAGTACTTC